This TCR beta chain was captured in a study of spatial heterogeneity in lung cancer. The wider study: Samples came from some 73 TRACERx patients with untreated early-stage lung cancer.

Each CDR3 protein gets one entry after TCRdb re-called the 5' RACE reads with MiXCR. The table shows tens of thousands of distinct CDR3 sequences, with 12% occurring only once. Trimming removed 5 bases from V and 5 bases from J; junction bases left unmatched: 3. The germline CDR1 and CDR2 sequences are SQVTM and ANQGSEA. This CDR3 is 13 amino acids long. This clonotype was found many times. Indicated time point: blood at routine non-recurrence follow-up after resection. The sequencing here drew on PBMCs, taken at follow-up. This sequence was found in a male donor with early-stage non-small cell lung cancer. The genes are TRBV29-1 and TRBJ2-7; 13 positions match TRBD2. The CDR3 sequence: CSVLTSGRDEQYF. In DNA form, the CDR3 reads TGCAGCGTTCTTACTAGCGGGAGGGACGAGCAGTACTTC.